This T cell receptor beta chain was recovered during a study of Ad26.COV2.S vaccination and SARS-CoV-2 variants (dated by TCRdb to the early 2020s). Regarding the complete study: Vaccine-arm donors came from COV1001, a multicentre, randomized, double-blind, placebo-controlled phase I-IIa trial of Ad26.COV2.S in healthy adults. Ad26.COV2.S was given intramuscularly at 5x10^10 or 1x10^11 viral particles, as a single shot or as two shots 56 days apart. Trial participants were randomized into five groups of five: low-dose or high-dose Ad26.COV2.S given once or twice, or placebo on both occasions. The TCR-sequenced set comprised about 32 samples: around 20 Ad26.COV2.S vaccine recipients, 5 placebo recipients and 8 SARS-CoV-2 convalescent individuals. Sequencing of the TCRbeta repertoire served to evaluate the specificity and breadth of SARS-CoV-2-reactive T cell receptors following Ad26.COV2.S vaccination. Throughout the experiments and outcome assessment, investigators stayed blinded to trial group allocation. What the study reported, not specific to this receptor: Spike-specific TCR breadth was higher in Ad26.COV2.S recipients than in placebo recipients (P = 0.0014). The study lacked the statistical power to compare responses across vaccine doses or regimens. After vaccination, spike-specific CD8+ and CD4+ T cell responses were reported to show substantial breadth. It was noted by the authors that total T cell responses may have been underestimated by the TCR breadth and depth analyses. Non-spike TCR breadth was comparable between vaccine and placebo recipients, consistent with the vaccine containing only spike.

This sample's treatment or condition label indicates: some 19 received Ad26.COV2.S at low or high dose, single or two shots; roughly 5 received placebo; per-sample allocation not given. Repertoires of vaccine and placebo recipients were sequenced from samples collected on day 63 after the first injection. Cohort 1b enrolled 25 or so adults aged 18-55 years at a single site in Boston, USA, between 29 July and 7 August 2020. Ad26.COV2.S consisted of a replication-incompetent adenovirus type 26 vector by which a prefusion-stabilized SARS-CoV-2 spike protein from the original Wuhan strain was expressed. Comment on this clone: Its antigen remains undetermined. No base quality values were provided; no much bigger clone lies one nucleotide off.

The CDR3 has 11 amino acids, counting the end cysteine and phenylalanine. The entry retains the CDR3 DNA only, 33 bases that are in frame from base 1. From a lookup of the germline V gene, CDR1 and CDR2 are SQVTM and ANQGSEA. The junction shows trimming of 8 bases on V and 6 bases on J, plus 13 bases between the germline ends. The immunoSEQ Assay was the method used to sequence TCRbeta CDR3 regions. After extraction, genomic DNA underwent amplification by bias-controlled multiplex PCR, followed by high-throughput sequencing. The paper's data handling went like this. To quantify the absolute abundance of every unique TCRbeta CDR3 region, sequences were collapsed and filtered. T cell fraction was estimated by normalizing TCRbeta template counts to usable DNA, with usable DNA measured through amplification of reference genes found in all nucleated cells. Repertoire TCRs were annotated as SARS-CoV-2-specific when V gene, CDR3 amino acid sequence and J gene were exactly matched to a known reactive TCR set. The reference SARS-CoV-2 TCR set was derived from MIRA and filtered for enrichment in COVID-19-positive ImmuneCODE repertoires, a step that removed public or cross-reactive TCRs. Based on the MIRA antigens, annotated TCRs were further analysed at the level of specific ORF or position within ORF. Depth was the summed frequency of annotated unique rearrangements, while breadth was defined as annotated unique rearrangements over total unique productive rearrangements. Two-sided Wilcoxon rank-sum tests were applied when comparing TCR breadth between groups. TCRdb provides this immuneACCESS table in a form limited to in-frame rearrangements. Some clones are lacking; in checked studies, under half of them reflect an unresolved V gene, and why the rest are absent is not known. The V and J calls and clone size come from that table; D and trimming were worked out from the DNA. A total of hundreds of thousands of clones appear in this sample, 87% of them only once. The top ten hold 3.4% of the sample.

Material: peripheral blood, obtained in a trial of Ad26.COV2.S vaccine versus placebo. The rearrangement joined TRBV29-1 to TRBJ1-2; the D gene cannot be named for sure. This sequence originates from a person between 18 and 65 years old who received the Ad26.COV2.S COVID-19 vaccine or a placebo. The sequenced DNA is TGCAGCTCCTTCCGGGAGGATGGCTACACCTTC. It specifies CSSFREDGYTF.